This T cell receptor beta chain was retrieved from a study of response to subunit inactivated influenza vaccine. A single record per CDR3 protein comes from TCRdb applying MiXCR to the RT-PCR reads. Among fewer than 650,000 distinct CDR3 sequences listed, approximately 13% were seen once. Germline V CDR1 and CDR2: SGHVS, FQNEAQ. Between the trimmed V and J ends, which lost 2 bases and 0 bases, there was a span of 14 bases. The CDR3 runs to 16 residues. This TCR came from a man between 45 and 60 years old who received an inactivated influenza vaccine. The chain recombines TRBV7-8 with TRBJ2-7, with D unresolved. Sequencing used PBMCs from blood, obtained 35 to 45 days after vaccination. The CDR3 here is CASSLLGPSFSYEQYF. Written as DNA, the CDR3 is TGTGCCAGCAGCTTACTCGGACCCTCGTTCTCCTACGAGCAGTACTTC.